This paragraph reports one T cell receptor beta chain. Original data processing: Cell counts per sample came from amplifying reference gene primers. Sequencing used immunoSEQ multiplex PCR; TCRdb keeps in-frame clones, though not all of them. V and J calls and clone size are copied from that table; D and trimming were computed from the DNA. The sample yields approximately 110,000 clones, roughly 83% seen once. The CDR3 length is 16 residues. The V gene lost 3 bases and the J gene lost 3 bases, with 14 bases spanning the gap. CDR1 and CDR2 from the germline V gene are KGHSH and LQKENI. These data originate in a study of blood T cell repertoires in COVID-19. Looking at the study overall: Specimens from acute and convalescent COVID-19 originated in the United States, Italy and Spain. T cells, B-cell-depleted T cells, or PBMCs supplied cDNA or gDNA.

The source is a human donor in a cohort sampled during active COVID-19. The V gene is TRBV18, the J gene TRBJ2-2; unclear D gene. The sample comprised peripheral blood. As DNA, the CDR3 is TGTGCCAGCTCACCGAGGTTGAGGTCGGACACCGGGGAGCTGTTTTTT. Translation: CASSPRLRSDTGELFF.